A single sample is the source of the 18 T cell receptor beta chains below, sequenced in a study of T cell responses to AZD1222 COVID-19 vaccine. The assay was immunoSEQ multiplex PCR, and TCRdb's table has in-frame clones only and misses some. Of roughly 120,000 clones in the sample, approximately 83% are singletons; the top ten hold roughly 3.8%. The material sequenced was peripheral blood, taken on day 0 of MenACWY control vaccination. All receptors derive from an adult in good health.

V and J are TRBV28 and TRBJ2-7; the D is unclear. Trimming shortened V by 7 bases and J by 4 bases, and 8 bases separated the two germline ends. There are 11 residues in the CDR3. Germline V CDR1 and CDR2: MDHEN, SYDVKM. Here the CDR3 DNA reads TGTGCCAGCACCTCGGAGTACGAGCAGTACTTC. This encodes CASTSEYEQYF.

The chain carries TRBV21-1 and TRBJ2-3; the D call in the table, TRBD1, was not verified against the DNA. TRBV21-1 is listed as a pseudogene. The CDR3 runs to 17 residues. CDR3 amino acids: CATYSTGEARRTDTQYF. Written as DNA, the CDR3 is TGTGCCACGTACTCGACAGGGGAAGCTCGACGGACAGATACGCAGTATTTT.

Only a few counts were recorded for this clone. The chain couples TRBV6-5 to TRBJ1-1, with D unclear. Germline values: CDR1 MNHEY, CDR2 SVGAGI. The CDR3 covers 14 residues. Between the trimmed V and J ends, which lost 11 bases and 4 bases, there was a span of 20 bases. This CDR3 reads CAATSAGIGTEAFF. CDR3 DNA: TGTGCCGCTACCTCGGCGGGCATAGGCACTGAAGCTTTCTTT.

This chain links TRBV2 with TRBJ1-4; TRBD1 is a possible D gene (5 bases). Between the trimmed V and J ends, which lost 0 bases and 6 bases, there was a span of 14 bases. Per the germline V gene, CDR1 is SNHLY and CDR2 is FYNNEI. The CDR3 is made up of 16 amino acids. The CDR3 nucleotides read TGTGCCAGCAGTGAAGCGGAAGGGGTAGCGGATGAAAAACTGTTTTTT. It specifies CASSEAEGVADEKLFF.

This sequence joins TRBV19 and TRBJ2-7; TRBD1 might be the D (6 bases). Trimming removed 6 bases at V and 0 bases at J, with 12 bases between. Germline CDR1 LNHDA, CDR2 SQIVND (reference sequence). This CDR3 comprises 14 residues. For the CDR3, the DNA is TGTGCCAGTAGGCCTGGGGGCAGCTCCTACGAGCAGTACTTC. Protein sequence: CASRPGGSSYEQYF.

The rearrangement uses TRBV12-3 or TRBV12-4 and TRBJ1-5, with a possible D match to TRBD1 (6 bases). The CDR3 runs 13 residues. Trimming removed 5 bases from V and 5 bases from J, with 10 bases in between. CDR3 sequence (DNA): TGTGCCAGCAGTATGACAGGCGATCAGCCCCAGCATTTT. Protein sequence: CASSMTGDQPQHF.

The table lists this clone with a count of one. The V gene is TRBV2, the J gene TRBJ1-6; 7 nucleotides agree with TRBD1. The V segment lost 6 bases and the J segment 10 bases; nucleotides outside the gene matches: 12. CDR3 length equals 15 residues. The germline gives CDR1 SNHLY, CDR2 FYNNEI. CDR3 loop: CASSRDSNLGSPLHF. The CDR3 DNA reads TGTGCCAGCAGCCGGGACAGCAATCTTGGGTCACCCCTCCACTTT. The full variable domain, in which reference TRBV2 and TRBJ1-6 provide the parts outside the CDR3, is EPEVTQTPSHQVTQMGQEVILRCVPISNHLYFYWYRQILGQKVEFLVSFYNNEISEKSEIFDDQFSVERPDGSNFTLKIRSTKLEDSAMYFCASSRDSNLGSPLHFGNGTRLTVT.

The rearrangement joins TRBV5-6 to TRBJ1-2; D may be TRBD1 (5 bases). The V and J ends lost 4 bases and 8 bases respectively, with 12 bases between them. CDR1 SGHDT and CDR2 YYEEEE come from the germline V gene. This CDR3 region has 12 residues. The CDR3 sequence: CASSPLRGGYTF. CDR3 DNA: TGTGCCAGCAGCCCTTTGAGGGGCGGCTACACCTTC.

The J gene is TRBJ2-7, the V gene TRBV24-1, with a possible D match to TRBD2 (6 bases). Germline CDR1 is KGHDR and CDR2 is SFDVKD. The CDR3 has 20 residues. V was clipped by 9 bases and J by 3 bases, with 35 bases between them. Written as DNA, the CDR3 is TGTGCCACCTGGCTCGGGCGTACCAAAACGGGGGTAGCATCGCACTACGAGCAGTACTTC. Amino acids: CATWLGRTKTGVASHYEQYF.

This chain uses TRBV28 with TRBJ1-1; TRBD1 is a possible D gene (6 bases). Germline CDR1 reads MDHEN; CDR2 reads SYDVKM. Trimming pared 1 base from V and 6 bases from J, leaving 12 bases between. The CDR3 consists of 14 residues. CDR3 amino acids: CASSLYGGAAEAFF. In nucleotides, the CDR3 is TGTGCCAGCAGTTTATATGGGGGCGCCGCTGAAGCTTTCTTT.

The chain links TRBV19 to TRBJ1-3, with D hard to call. This CDR3 has 13 amino acids. Trimming removed 7 bases from V and 0 bases from J, with 7 bases in between. CDR1 LNHDA and CDR2 SQIVND come from the germline V gene (reference sequence). The CDR3 nucleotides read TGTGCCAGTACATGGACCTCTGGAAACACCATATATTTT. Translating it yields CASTWTSGNTIYF.

The chain employs TRBV25-1 and TRBJ1-2; TRBD1 aligns across 11 bases. Germline loops: CDR1 MGHDK, CDR2 SYGVNS. There are 15 residues in the CDR3. J lost 4 bases, V lost 5 bases, and 6 bases had no gene match. The CDR3 DNA sequence: TGTGCCAGCAGTTCCGGGACAGGGGGGGCCTATGGCTACACCTTC. It codes for CASSSGTGGAYGYTF.

This clone was found once. The chain joins TRBV18 to TRBJ1-6, with D possibly TRBD1 on 6 matching bases. Germline V gene lookup returns CDR1 KGHSH and CDR2 LQKENI. V lost 3 bases, J lost 5 bases, and 14 bases lay in between. This CDR3 is 16 amino acids long. The CDR3 loop is CASSPGRTEDNSPLHF. The CDR3, as DNA: TGTGCCAGCTCACCTGGAAGGACAGAGGATAATTCACCCCTCCACTTT.

With respect to this clone: The same CDR3 also results from other DNA sequences found in this sample. This chain links TRBV5-1 with TRBJ2-7, with D perhaps TRBD1 (6 bases). The CDR3 spans 12 residues. Germline V CDR1 and CDR2: SGHRS, YFSETQ. The V and J ends lost 2 bases and 4 bases respectively, with 7 bases between them. The CDR3 spells CASSFQGYEQYF. Written as DNA, the CDR3 is TGCGCCAGCAGCTTTCAGGGGTACGAGCAGTACTTC.

This clone appeared once. The chain is built from TRBV27 and TRBJ2-1, with 13 bases aligning to TRBD2. The CDR3 totals 14 residues. The ends lost 2 bases at V and 14 bases at J; junction bases unmatched: 6. Per germline, CDR1 MNHEY and CDR2 SMNVEV (reference sequence). CDR3 nucleotides: TGTGCCAGCAGTTTACAACTAGCGGGGGGGCCGAAGTTCTTC. It translates to CASSLQLAGGPKFF.

The gene calls are TRBV19 and TRBJ1-4; TRBD1 might be the D (6 bases). Germline values: CDR1 LNHDA, CDR2 SQIVND (reference sequence). With 6 bases removed from V and 5 bases from J, the gap between germline ends came to 10 bases. The CDR3 has 13 amino acids. This chain's CDR3 is CASRTGLNEKLFF. The CDR3 DNA reads TGTGCCAGTAGGACAGGTTTGAATGAAAAACTGTTTTTT.

This clone was found once. The chain couples TRBV6-1 to TRBJ1-6; TRBD1 matches 8 bases. Germline loops: CDR1 MNHNS, CDR2 SASEGT. J gave up 12 bases and V 3 bases, and 7 bases lay outside the gene matches. The CDR3 contains 14 residues. DNA for the CDR3: TGTGCCAGCAGTGACCCCGGGACAGGAGAACCCCTCCACTTT. Residues: CASSDPGTGEPLHF.

This clone was detected only a few times. The chain couples TRBV15 to TRBJ2-7, with a tentative D call TRBD1 (7 bases). This CDR3 has 14 residues. The V and J ends lost 4 bases and 6 bases respectively, with 16 bases between them. Germline lookup yields CDR1 LNHNV and CDR2 YYDKDF (reference sequence). The CDR3 sequence: CATSIHRGAGEQYF. The CDR3 DNA follows: TGTGCCACCAGCATCCACAGGGGAGCGGGCGAGCAGTACTTC.